The 12 T cell receptor beta chains below were found in one sample sequenced in a study of blood T cell repertoires in COVID-19. Profiling relied on immunoSEQ multiplex PCR, and the TCRdb table lists in-frame clones only, not all of them. This sample has 130,000 to 150,000 clones; around 87% occur once, and the top ten carry about 11%. Sequencing was carried out using PBMCs or T cells enriched from blood (not recorded which). The receptors derive from a man aged 60 to 75 who had recovered from COVID-19.

This chain connects TRBV28 to TRBJ1-5; D is perhaps TRBD1 (6 bases). The CDR3 is made up of 14 amino acids. CDR1 and CDR2 (germline): MDHEN, SYDVKM. V lost 5 bases and J lost 6, with 14 bases in between. DNA of the CDR3: TGTGCCAGCAGTGAAAACAGGGAGGGTCAGCCCCAGCATTTT. Its protein product is CASSENREGQPQHF.

The chain couples TRBV7-9 to TRBJ1-4; 10 nucleotides align to TRBD1. Losses at the gene ends were 5 bases for V and 6 bases for J; bases not matched to a gene: 6. The germline CDR1 and CDR2 sequences are SEHNR and FQNEAQ (reference sequence). CDR3 length: 15 amino acids. As DNA, the CDR3 is TGTGCCAGCAGCCTAGACAGGGGGCGTGATGAAAAACTGTTTTTT. It encodes CASSLDRGRDEKLFF.

This chain connects TRBV7-8 to TRBJ2-4; 8 bases agree with TRBD2. V lost 7 bases, J lost 10 bases, and 9 bases stayed unmatched. CDR1 is SGHVS, CDR2 FQNEAQ, per germline. The CDR3 covers 13 residues. In DNA form, the CDR3 reads TGTGCCAGCAAATTCGGGGGGGCGGGAATTCAGTACTTC. Its translation is CASKFGGAGIQYF.

CDR3 nucleotides: TGTGCCAGCAGTGACTCCACTCAGGAACAGCCCCAGCATTTT. Translation gives CASSDSTQEQPQHF. The rearrangement links TRBV2 to TRBJ1-5; D gene uncertain. Germline CDR1 reads SNHLY; CDR2 reads FYNNEI. The CDR3 spans 14 residues. V was cut by 3 bases and J by 7 bases, with 13 bases left in between.

The CDR3 sequence is CASSLGRERYEQYF. The CDR3 DNA follows: TGTGCCAGCAGTTTAGGGCGGGAACGCTACGAGCAGTACTTC. V and J are TRBV27 and TRBJ2-7; the D gene is possibly TRBD2 (6 bases). This CDR3 contains 14 residues. V shed 2 bases and J shed 3 bases, with 11 bases lying between them. The V gene's germline CDR1 is MNHEY and CDR2 SMNVEV (reference sequence).

The CDR3 here is CASRYDSYEQYF. The CDR3 DNA reads TGTGCCAGCAGATATGACAGCTACGAGCAGTACTTC. V gene TRBV12-3 or TRBV12-4 combines with J gene TRBJ2-7, with D tentatively TRBD1 (5 bases). The CDR3 covers 12 residues. Trimming took off 6 bases at V and 3 bases at J, with 9 bases between the two ends.

The chain is built from TRBV5-4 and TRBJ1-1, with D unresolved. CDR1 and CDR2 (germline): SGHNT, YYREEE (reference sequence). This CDR3 is built from 12 residues. V lost 1 base and J lost 8, with 9 bases in between. CDR3 DNA sequence: TGTGCCAGCAGCTTGCGGGAGGGCGAAGCTTTCTTT. This gives the protein CASSLREGEAFF.

For this clone: In the same sample, other DNA sequences code for this CDR3. The chain uses TRBV30 and TRBJ1-5, with D possibly matching TRBD1 (5 bases). This CDR3 has 15 amino acids. Trimming stripped 0 bases from V and 2 bases from J, with 11 bases between. The V gene's germline CDR1 is GTSNPN and CDR2 SVGIG (reference sequence). This chain's CDR3 is CAWSVSGRRNQPQHF. The CDR3 region has the DNA TGTGCCTGGAGTGTATCAGGGAGGCGCAATCAGCCCCAGCATTTT.

This chain links TRBV7-6 with TRBJ2-5, with 11 nucleotides matching TRBD2. Per the germline V gene, CDR1 is SGHVS and CDR2 is FNYEAQ. V was pared by 4 bases and J by 4 bases, with 5 bases of the junction left unmatched. This CDR3 has 15 residues. CDR3 sequence: CASSSSGGTTETQYF. The CDR3, as DNA: TGTGCCAGCAGCTCTAGCGGGGGGACCACAGAGACCCAGTACTTC.

The chain couples TRBV19 to TRBJ2-7; 10 bases line up with TRBD1. Trimming at V came to 9 bases and at J to 7 bases, leaving 9 bases not matched to a gene. This CDR3 spans 13 amino acids. Germline loops: CDR1 LNHDA, CDR2 SQIVND (reference sequence). Written as DNA, the CDR3 is TGTGCCAGCAACGACAGGGGGCAGGGGGAGCAGTACTTC. It encodes CASNDRGQGEQYF.

The chain links TRBV9 to TRBJ2-7; D might be TRBD2 (5 bases). Per the germline V gene, CDR1 is SGDLS and CDR2 is YYNGEE. The CDR3 is 13 amino acids. Deletions cut 0 bases from V and 6 bases from J, with 10 bases between. For the CDR3, the DNA is TGTGCCAGCAGCGTAGGGAGGTGGAGCGAGCAGTACTTC. Its translation: CASSVGRWSEQYF.

This clone has a handful of counts. This chain links TRBV7-9 with TRBJ2-7; TRBD2 matches 15 bases. The CDR3 consists of 15 residues. The germline CDR1 and CDR2 sequences are SEHNR and FQNEAQ (reference sequence). With V trimmed by 4 bases and J by 5 bases, 3 bases remained unmatched. CDR3 protein: CASSSWTSGGDEQYF. CDR3 DNA: TGTGCCAGCAGCTCCTGGACTAGCGGGGGGGACGAGCAGTACTTC. The full variable domain, in which reference TRBV7-9 and TRBJ2-7 provide the parts outside the CDR3, is DTGVSQNPRHKITKRGQNVTFRCDPISEHNRLYWYRQTLGQGPEFLTYFQNEAQLEKSRLLSDRFSAERPKGSFSTLEIQRTEQGDSAMYLCASSSWTSGGDEQYFGPGTRLTVT.